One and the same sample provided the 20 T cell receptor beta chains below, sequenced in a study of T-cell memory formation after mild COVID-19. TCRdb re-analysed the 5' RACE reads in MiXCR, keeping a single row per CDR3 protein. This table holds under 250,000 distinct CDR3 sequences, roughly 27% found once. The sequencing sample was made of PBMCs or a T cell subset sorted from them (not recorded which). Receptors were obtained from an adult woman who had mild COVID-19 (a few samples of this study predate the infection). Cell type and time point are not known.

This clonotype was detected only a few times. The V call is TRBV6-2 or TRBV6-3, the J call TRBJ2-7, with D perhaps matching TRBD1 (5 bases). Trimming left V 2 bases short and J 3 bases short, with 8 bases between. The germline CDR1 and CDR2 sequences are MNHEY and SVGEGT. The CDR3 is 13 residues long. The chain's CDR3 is CASSYAGIYEQYF. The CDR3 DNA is TGTGCCAGCAGTTACGCAGGGATCTACGAGCAGTACTTC.

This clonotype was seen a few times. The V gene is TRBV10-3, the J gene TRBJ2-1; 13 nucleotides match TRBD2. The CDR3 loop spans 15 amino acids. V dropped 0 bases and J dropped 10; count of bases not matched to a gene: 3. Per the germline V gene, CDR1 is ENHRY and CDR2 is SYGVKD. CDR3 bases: TGTGCCATCAGTGAGTCGGGGACTAGCGGGGACGAGCAGTTCTTC. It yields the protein CAISESGTSGDEQFF.

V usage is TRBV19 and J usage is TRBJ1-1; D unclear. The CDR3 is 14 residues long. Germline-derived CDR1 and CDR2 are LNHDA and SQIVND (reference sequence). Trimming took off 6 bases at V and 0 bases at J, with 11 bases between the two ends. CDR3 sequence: CASSRQPMNTEAFF. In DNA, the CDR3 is TGTGCCAGTAGCCGCCAGCCTATGAACACTGAAGCTTTCTTT.

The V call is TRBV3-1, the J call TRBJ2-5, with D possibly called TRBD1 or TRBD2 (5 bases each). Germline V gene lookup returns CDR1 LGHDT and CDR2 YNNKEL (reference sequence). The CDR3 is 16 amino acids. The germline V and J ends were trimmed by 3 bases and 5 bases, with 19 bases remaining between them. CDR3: CASSHWEWGQPETQYF. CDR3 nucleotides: TGTGCCAGCAGCCACTGGGAGTGGGGCCAACCGGAGACCCAGTACTTC.

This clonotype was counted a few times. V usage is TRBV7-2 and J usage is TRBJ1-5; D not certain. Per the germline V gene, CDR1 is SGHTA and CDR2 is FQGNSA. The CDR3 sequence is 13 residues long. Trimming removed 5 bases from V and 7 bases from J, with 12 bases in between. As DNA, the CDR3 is TGTGCCAGCAGCCGTTCCGCACTCCAGCCCCAGCATTTT. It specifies CASSRSALQPQHF.

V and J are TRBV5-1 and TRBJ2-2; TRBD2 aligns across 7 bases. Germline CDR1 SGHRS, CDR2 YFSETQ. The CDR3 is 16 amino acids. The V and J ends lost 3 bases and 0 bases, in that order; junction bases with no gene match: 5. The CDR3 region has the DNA TGCGCCAGCAGCTCCACTGGACTAGCGAACACCGGGGAGCTGTTTTTT. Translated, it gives CASSSTGLANTGELFF.

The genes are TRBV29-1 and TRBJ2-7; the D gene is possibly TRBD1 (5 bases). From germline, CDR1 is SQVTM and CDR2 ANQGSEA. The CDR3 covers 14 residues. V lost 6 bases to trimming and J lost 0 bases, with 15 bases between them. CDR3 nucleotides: TGCAGCGTAAAAGATGTTGACAGCTCCTACGAGCAGTACTTC. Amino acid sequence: CSVKDVDSSYEQYF.

The CDR3 spells CATSRDKVGGSEQYF. CDR3 DNA: TGTGCCACCAGCAGAGATAAGGTCGGAGGGTCCGAGCAGTACTTC. The chain is built from TRBV15 and TRBJ2-7, with a tentative D call TRBD2 (6 bases). The CDR3 extends over 15 amino acids. CDR1 is LNHNV and CDR2 is YYDKDF in the germline V gene (reference sequence). With 0 bases removed from V and 6 bases from J, the gap between germline ends came to 15 bases.

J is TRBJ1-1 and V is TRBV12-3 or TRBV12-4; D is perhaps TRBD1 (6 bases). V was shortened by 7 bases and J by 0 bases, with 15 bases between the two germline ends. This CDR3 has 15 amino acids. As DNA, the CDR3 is TGTGCCAGCACAGGGGCCTTGGGAGTGAACACTGAAGCTTTCTTT. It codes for CASTGALGVNTEAFF.

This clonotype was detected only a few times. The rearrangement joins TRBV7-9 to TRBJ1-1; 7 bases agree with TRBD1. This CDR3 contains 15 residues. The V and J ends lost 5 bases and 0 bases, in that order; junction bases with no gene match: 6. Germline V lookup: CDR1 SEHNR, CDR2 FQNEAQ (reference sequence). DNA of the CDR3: TGTGCCAGCAGCCGCGGGACAGTTATGAACACTGAAGCTTTCTTT. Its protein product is CASSRGTVMNTEAFF.

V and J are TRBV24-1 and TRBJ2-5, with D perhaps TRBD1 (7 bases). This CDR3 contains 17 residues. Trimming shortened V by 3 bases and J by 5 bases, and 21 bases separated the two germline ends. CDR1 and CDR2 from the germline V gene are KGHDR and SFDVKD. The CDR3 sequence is CATSDPGGSWGRETQYF. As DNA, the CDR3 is TGTGCCACCAGTGATCCAGGGGGGAGTTGGGGAAGGGAGACCCAGTACTTC.

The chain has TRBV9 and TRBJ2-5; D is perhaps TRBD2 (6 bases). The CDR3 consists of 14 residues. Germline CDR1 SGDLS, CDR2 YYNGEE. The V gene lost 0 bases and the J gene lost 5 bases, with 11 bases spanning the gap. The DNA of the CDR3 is TGTGCCAGCAGCGTAGGGGGGGTGCAGGAGACCCAGTACTTC. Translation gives CASSVGGVQETQYF.

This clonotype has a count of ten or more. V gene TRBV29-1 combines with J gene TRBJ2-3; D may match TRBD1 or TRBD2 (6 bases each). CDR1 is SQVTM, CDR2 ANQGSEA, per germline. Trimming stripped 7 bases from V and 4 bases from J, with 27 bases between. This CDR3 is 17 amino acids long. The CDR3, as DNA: TGCAGCGGAAAAGGAAGCAGAGGGGGGCATAACGCAGATACGCAGTATTTT. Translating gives CSGKGSRGGHNADTQYF.

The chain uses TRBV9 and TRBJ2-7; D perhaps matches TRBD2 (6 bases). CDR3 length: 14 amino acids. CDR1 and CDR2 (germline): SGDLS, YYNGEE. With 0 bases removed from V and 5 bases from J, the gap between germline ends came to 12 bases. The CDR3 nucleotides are TGTGCCAGCAGCGTAGCCTCGGCGGGGCACGAGCAGTACTTC. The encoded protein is CASSVASAGHEQYF.

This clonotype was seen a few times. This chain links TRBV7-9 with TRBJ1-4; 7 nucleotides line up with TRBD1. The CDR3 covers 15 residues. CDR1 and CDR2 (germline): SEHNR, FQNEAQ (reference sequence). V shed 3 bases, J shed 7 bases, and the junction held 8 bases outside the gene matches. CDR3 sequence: CASSLGQMVGEKLFF. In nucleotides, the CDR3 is TGTGCCAGCAGCTTGGGACAGATGGTGGGTGAAAAACTGTTTTTT.

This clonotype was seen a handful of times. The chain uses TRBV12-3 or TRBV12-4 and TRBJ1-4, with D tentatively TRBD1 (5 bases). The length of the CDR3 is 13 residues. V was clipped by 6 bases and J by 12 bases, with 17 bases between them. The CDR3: CASSPAQLGELFF. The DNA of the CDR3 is TGTGCCAGCAGCCCGGCTCAACTGGGGGAACTGTTTTTT.

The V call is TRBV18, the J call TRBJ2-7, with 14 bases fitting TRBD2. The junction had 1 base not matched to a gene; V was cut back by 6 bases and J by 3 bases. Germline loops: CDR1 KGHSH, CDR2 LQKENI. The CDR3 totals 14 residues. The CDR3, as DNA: TGTGCCAGCTCCGGACTAGCGGGGGGCTACGAGCAGTACTTC. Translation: CASSGLAGGYEQYF.

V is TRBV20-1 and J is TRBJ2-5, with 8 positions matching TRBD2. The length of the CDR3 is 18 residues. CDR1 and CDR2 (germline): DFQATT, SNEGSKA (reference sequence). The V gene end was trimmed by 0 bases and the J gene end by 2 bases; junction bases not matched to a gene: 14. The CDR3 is CSARDTSSGSVGQETQYF. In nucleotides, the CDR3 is TGCAGTGCTAGAGATACATCGAGCGGGAGCGTGGGACAAGAGACCCAGTACTTC.

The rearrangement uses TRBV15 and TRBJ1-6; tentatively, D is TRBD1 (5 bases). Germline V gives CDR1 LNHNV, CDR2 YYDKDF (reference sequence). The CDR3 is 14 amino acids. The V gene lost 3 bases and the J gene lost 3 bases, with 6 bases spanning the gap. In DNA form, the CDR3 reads TGTGCCACCAGCAGTAGGGGCTATAATTCACCCCTCCACTTT. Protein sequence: CATSSRGYNSPLHF.

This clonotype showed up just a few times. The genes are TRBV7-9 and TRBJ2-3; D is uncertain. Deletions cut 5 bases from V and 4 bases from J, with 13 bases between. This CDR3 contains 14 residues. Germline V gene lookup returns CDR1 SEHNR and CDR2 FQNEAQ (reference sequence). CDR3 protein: CASSTRGSADTQYF. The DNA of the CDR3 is TGTGCCAGCAGCACCCGTGGAAGTGCAGATACGCAGTATTTT.